This is a list of T cell receptor beta chains from one sample in a study of patients and donors after allogeneic stem cell transplantation. TCRdb passed the RT-PCR reads through MiXCR, listing each CDR3 protein once. There are around 170,000 distinct CDR3 sequences in the sample; about a quarter occur only once, and 25% to 30% lies in the top ten. The sequenced sample consisted of blood, either unsorted or a sorted T cell fraction (not recorded which). All receptors come from a human donor who was either an allogeneic HSCT recipient or a stem cell or donor lymphocyte infusion donor (not recorded which). It is not recorded whose cells these are; they may come from a transplant donor. Both conserved end residues are part of each CDR3. Each record gives: V gene, D gene, clone size, J gene, CDR3 DNA, CDR3 protein. A D gene is named only where the DNA matches it firmly. Expanded clones are given a class, and other clones once, few, many or no size at all.

TRBV7-6	-	-	TRBJ2-5	TGTGCCAGCAGCGGACTAACGGGTCGGGAGACCCAGTACTTC	CASSGLTGRETQYF
TRBV12-5	-	-	TRBJ2-2	TGTGCTAGTGGTTTCTTGGTTTTCGCGAACACCGGGGAGCTGTTTTTT	CASGFLVFANTGELFF
TRBV6-5	TRBD1	-	TRBJ1-2	TGTGCCAGCGGAGAGGGAGGGACAGCTATTACTAACTATGGCTACACCTTC	CASGEGGTAITNYGYTF
TRBV5-1	TRBD2	-	TRBJ2-3	TGCGCCAGCAGCTTGGGAGCTAGCGGGTTGACAGATACGCAGTATTTT	CASSLGASGLTDTQYF
TRBV3-1	-	few	TRBJ2-3	TGTGCCAGCAGCCAAGATCTTAGCGTATATACGCAGTATTTT	CASSQDLSVYTQYF
TRBV5-1	-	-	TRBJ2-7	TGCGCCAGCAGCTTGGCCCCGGGAAAACAGTGGGTCTACGAGCAGTACTTC	CASSLAPGKQWVYEQYF
TRBV5-1	-	few	TRBJ1-2	TGCGCCAGCAGCTTGGAAATCAGACAGAACTATGGCTACACCTTC	CASSLEIRQNYGYTF
TRBV2	-	few	TRBJ2-4	TGTGCCAGCAGTGACCCCGCCAACATTCAGTACTTC	CASSDPANIQYF
TRBV9	-	-	TRBJ1-1	TGTGCCAGCAGTCCTACGCTTGACACTGAAGCTTTCTTT	CASSPTLDTEAFF
TRBV5-6	-	-	TRBJ2-3	TGTGCCAGCAGCTCGTACCCCCGGGATACGCAGTATTTT	CASSSYPRDTQYF
TRBV5-1	-	-	TRBJ2-5	TGCGCCAGCAGGAGCGCCATAGAGACCCAGTACTTC	CASRSAIETQYF
TRBV5-4	TRBD2	-	TRBJ2-5	TGTGCCAGCAGCCCCCGGACTAGCGTTGGGGAGACCCAGTACTTC	CASSPRTSVGETQYF
TRBV20-1	-	many	TRBJ1-1	TGCAGTGCTAGAGACTACGGAGGGGGCACTGAAGCTTTCTTT	CSARDYGGGTEAFF
TRBV12-3/TRBV12-4	-	few	TRBJ2-1	TGTGCCAGCAGTTTAGAGCCCAATGAGCAGTTCTTC	CASSLEPNEQFF
TRBV6-5	-	-	TRBJ1-1	TGTGCCAGCAGTTCCCCCTTAGGAAGCGCTGAAGCTTTCTTT	CASSSPLGSAEAFF
TRBV18	-	-	TRBJ2-5	TGTGCCAGCTCACCAAATGAAGGACAGTCGGAGACCCAGTACTTC	CASSPNEGQSETQYF
TRBV4-1	-	-	TRBJ2-1	TGCGCCAGCAGCCAAGGACAGGTGGTAAATGAGCAGTTCTTC	CASSQGQVVNEQFF
TRBV7-6	-	-	TRBJ1-3	TGTGCCAGCAGCCCCCGGGATGGTGGCTCTGGAAACACCATATATTTT	CASSPRDGGSGNTIYF